These 19 T cell receptor beta chains originate from one sample sequenced in a study of blood T cell repertoires in COVID-19. Profiled with immunoSEQ multiplex PCR; TCRdb holds only in-frame clones, not every one. The data show roughly 190,000 clones, with 86% seen just once and 9.5% to 13% held by the top ten. The sample comprised peripheral blood. The receptors stem from a woman aged 55 to 70 with COVID-19, enrolled during active disease.

This clone was found once. The chain recombines TRBV24-1 with TRBJ2-2; a weak D match, TRBD1 (7 bases). The CDR3 spans 17 residues. Germline loops: CDR1 KGHDR, CDR2 SFDVKD. Trimming removed 4 bases from V and 4 bases from J, with 18 bases in between. The CDR3 DNA follows: TGTGCCACCAGTGACCCGTCAGGGGGGTTCGGCACCGGGGAGCTGTTTTTT. The encoded protein is CATSDPSGGFGTGELFF.

The sample holds a few counts of this clone. The CDR3 loop is CASSQDPATDTQYF. CDR3 sequence (DNA): TGCGCCAGCAGCCAAGATCCCGCGACAGATACGCAGTATTTT. J is TRBJ2-3 and V is TRBV4-3; D is undetermined. This CDR3 region has 14 residues. Per germline, CDR1 LGHNA and CDR2 YSLEER. Between the trimmed V and J ends, which lost 0 bases and 3 bases, there was a span of 7 bases.

V usage is TRBV9 and J usage is TRBJ1-2, with a possible D match to TRBD1 (5 bases). This CDR3 has 16 amino acids. The ends were cut back, 4 bases at V and 5 bases at J, with 21 bases in the middle. Germline values: CDR1 SGDLS, CDR2 YYNGEE. Here the CDR3 DNA reads TGTGCCAGCAGCTCGGGACTTCTTCCTCGAGGGTATGGCTACACCTTC. Translated, it gives CASSSGLLPRGYGYTF.

The chain uses TRBV18 and TRBJ1-1, with a tentative D call TRBD1 (5 bases). Germline lookup yields CDR1 KGHSH and CDR2 LQKENI. The CDR3 runs 16 residues. With 3 bases removed from V and 4 bases from J, the gap between germline ends came to 18 bases. The CDR3 DNA sequence: TGTGCCAGCTCACCCGCGGGGGTCCCGGTGGGCACTGAAGCTTTCTTT. Residues: CASSPAGVPVGTEAFF.

The genes are TRBV7-2 and TRBJ1-1; D call uncertain. CDR1 and CDR2 from the germline V gene are SGHTA and FQGNSA. The CDR3 spans 11 residues. The germline V and J ends were trimmed by 5 bases and 10 bases, with 11 bases remaining between them. CDR3: CASSLSWAAFF. CDR3 nucleotide sequence: TGTGCCAGCAGCCTCTCATGGGCAGCTTTCTTT.

This clone was detected only once. The chain employs TRBV9 and TRBJ2-7; perhaps TRBD2 as D (7 bases). Trimming removed 4 bases from V and 9 bases from J, with 20 bases in between. The CDR3 is made up of 14 amino acids. The germline V gene encodes CDR1 SGDLS and CDR2 YYNGEE. The CDR3 loop is CASSPKSGGSWQYF. The CDR3, as DNA: TGTGCCAGCAGCCCCAAATCGGGGGGCTCATGGCAGTACTTC.

The chain employs TRBV19 and TRBJ1-2, with D possibly matching TRBD1 (6 bases). Germline V gives CDR1 LNHDA, CDR2 SQIVND (reference sequence). This CDR3 contains 15 residues. Trimming took off 5 bases at V and 6 bases at J, with 19 bases between the two ends. The CDR3 sequence is CASSSAGAIGNGYTF. The DNA for the CDR3 is TGTGCCAGTAGTTCCGCAGGGGCGATCGGGAATGGCTACACCTTC.

CDR3: CASSPAHGREETQYF. The CDR3 DNA reads TGTGCCAGCAGCCCCGCACATGGGAGAGAAGAGACCCAGTACTTC. The chain carries TRBV11-3 and TRBJ2-5; D is perhaps TRBD2 (5 bases). The CDR3 is 15 amino acids. V was trimmed by 5 bases and J by 3 bases, leaving 16 bases between them. Germline CDR1 reads SGHNT; CDR2 reads YENEEA.

The V gene is TRBV3-1 (or the pseudogene TRBV3-2), the J gene TRBJ2-1; 9 bases are a match to TRBD2. This CDR3 contains 17 residues. Germline assignment: CDR1 LGHDT and CDR2 YNNKEL (reference sequence). J lost 6 bases, V lost 0 bases, and 9 bases had no gene match. DNA for the CDR3: TGTGCCAGCAGCCAAGATATCGGGCTAGCGGGAACCAATGAGCAGTTCTTC. Its protein product is CASSQDIGLAGTNEQFF.

The rearrangement links TRBV19 to TRBJ1-5; D not resolved. The CDR3 covers 15 residues. Germline V gene data show CDR1 as LNHDA and CDR2 as SQIVND (reference sequence). V lost 7 bases and J lost 5, with 18 bases in between. CDR3 region: CASKRPVRADQPQHF. The CDR3 nucleotides are TGTGCCAGTAAGCGGCCCGTGAGGGCAGATCAGCCCCAGCATTTT.

This chain's CDR3 is CATSRLTRGSEKLFF. The CDR3 coding sequence is TGTGCCACCAGCAGACTGACAAGGGGGAGTGAAAAACTGTTTTTT. This chain connects TRBV15 to TRBJ1-4; D may be TRBD1 (6 bases). Between the trimmed V and J ends, which lost 2 bases and 7 bases, there was a span of 14 bases. Germline V gives CDR1 LNHNV, CDR2 YYDKDF (reference sequence). The CDR3 is 15 residues long.

The CDR3 DNA is TGTGCCAGCTCACCAGGAGCTAGCACAGATACGCAGTATTTT. Its translation: CASSPGASTDTQYF. The chain uses TRBV18 and TRBJ2-3; D ambiguous. The CDR3 sequence is 14 residues long. V was pared by 2 bases and J by 0 bases, with 6 bases between. Looked up from germline, CDR1 is KGHSH and CDR2 is LQKENI. The complete variable domain, with remaining parts taken from reference TRBV18 and TRBJ2-3, reads NAGVMQNPRHLVRRRGQEARLRCSPMKGHSHVYWYRQLPEEGLKFMVYLQKENIIDESGMPKERFSAEFPKEGPSILRIQQVVRGDSAAYFCASSPGASTDTQYFGPGTRLTVL.

This CDR3 reads CASSFGRADTDTQYF. The CDR3 bases are TGTGCCAGCAGTTTTGGCAGGGCGGACACAGATACGCAGTATTTT. The rearrangement uses TRBV27 and TRBJ2-3; the D gene is possibly TRBD1 (5 bases). The CDR3 runs 15 residues. CDR1 is MNHEY and CDR2 is SMNVEV in the germline V gene (reference sequence). Trimming took off 3 bases at V and 2 bases at J, with 12 bases between the two ends.

The chain is built from TRBV25-1 and TRBJ2-3; TRBD2 matches 7 bases. This CDR3 has 15 residues. Trimming cost V 3 bases and J 1 base; bases outside gene matches: 4. The germline CDR1 and CDR2 sequences are MGHDK and SYGVNS. DNA for the CDR3: TGTGCCAGCAGTGAGAGGGGAGGGGGCACAGATACGCAGTATTTT. Translated: CASSERGGGTDTQYF.

The genes are TRBV11-2 and TRBJ2-7; D unclear. CDR1 is SGHAT, CDR2 FQNNGV, per germline. Trimming removed 2 bases at V and 9 bases at J, with 8 bases between. CDR3 length: 11 residues. The DNA of the CDR3 is TGTGCCAGCAGCTTACAGGAAAGGCAGTACTTC. Protein sequence: CASSLQERQYF. The full variable domain, rest sourced from reference TRBV11-2 and TRBJ2-7, is EAGVAQSPRYKIIEKRQSVAFWCNPISGHATLYWYQQILGQGPKLLIQFQNNGVVDDSQLPKDRFSAERLKGVDSTLKIQPAKLEDSAVYLCASSLQERQYFGPGTRLTVT.

The V and J genes are TRBV21-1 and TRBJ1-4; the table names TRBD1, a call not compared with the DNA. TRBV21-1 is classified as a pseudogene. This CDR3 region has 18 residues. The CDR3 coding sequence is TGTGCCAGCAGCAAAGGGGTCGGGACAGACTCAACTAATGAAAAACTGTTTTTT. Protein: CASSKGVGTDSTNEKLFF.

This clone was detected once. This sequence joins TRBV7-2 and TRBJ2-5; 7 bases line up with TRBD2. Germline CDR1 reads SGHTA; CDR2 reads FQGNSA. Germline trimming cut 4 bases from V and 0 bases from J; bases unmatched to any gene: 2. The CDR3 length is 14 residues. The CDR3 DNA reads as TGTGCCAGCAGCTGGGGGGGTAACCAAGAGACCCAGTACTTC. Translating it yields CASSWGGNQETQYF.

The chain recombines TRBV19 with TRBJ2-7; 7 nucleotides line up with TRBD2. Germline V gives CDR1 LNHDA, CDR2 SQIVND (reference sequence). The J segment lost 0 bases and the V segment lost 7 bases, leaving 9 bases of the junction unmatched. The CDR3 covers 15 residues. This chain's CDR3 is CASTLGRGYSYEQYF. The CDR3 DNA sequence: TGTGCCAGTACTTTAGGGAGGGGATACTCCTACGAGCAGTACTTC.

This sequence joins TRBV15 and TRBJ2-1; 11 bases match TRBD2. The CDR3 has 15 amino acids. Trimming cost V 5 bases and J 4 bases; bases outside gene matches: 4. Looked up from germline, CDR1 is LNHNV and CDR2 is YYDKDF (reference sequence). The CDR3 DNA reads TGTGCCACCAGCGGCGGGACTAGCGGATACAATGAGCAGTTCTTC. Its protein is CATSGGTSGYNEQFF.